This section outlines one T cell receptor (beta chain) sequence together with its context. Its antigen is currently not known. No base qualities exist here, and no much larger clone lies one base off it. This record belongs to a study of T cell responses to AZD1222 COVID-19 vaccine (dated by TCRdb to the early 2020s). Background on the whole study: TCR sequencing was performed for more than 230 trial participants, of whom roughly 200 were given two doses of AZD1222 and approximately 25 were given two doses of MenACWY control vaccine. Trial participants were enrolled into age subgroups of 18-55, 56-69 and 70-plus years, which contained approximately 150, 28 and 58 TCR-sequenced participants, respectively.

What the work shows at the level of the full study, not this receptor alone: Most participants were white British and females outnumbered males, and the authors suggested that clonal diversity may have been underestimated. The whole spike protein was spanned by vaccine-associated CD4 TCRs, and dominant responses were seen in regions 160-218 and 743-854. Because no day 14 peak-response samples were available, the repertoires could be characterized only after the peak T cell response. A significant rise in spike-specific TCR breadth and depth was observed after two AZD1222 doses relative to day 0 and relative to MenACWY recipients. Only six AZD1222 recipients were SARS-CoV-2 seropositive at baseline, limiting conclusions about previously exposed vaccinees. Reportedly, almost half of the unique spike-specific TCRs recognized epitopes lying outside the regions that are mutated in the B.1.351 and B.1.1.7 variants. The 56-69-year group was small, and its depth increase did not reach significance, likely because of low power.

The CDR3 regions of human TCRbeta chains were analyzed by immunosequencing. Per the authors' processing: Repertoire TCRs were checked for matches against a reference library of SARS-CoV-2-specific TCRs that had been generated using the MIRA antigen-specificity platform. Breadth meant the fraction of unique TCRs that were SARS-CoV-2-associated, whereas depth meant the fraction of total T cells that were SARS-CoV-2-associated. Each spike-specific TCR was assigned to its reactive spike region and to a CD4 or CD8 class using the MIRA data. Log10-transformed breadth and depth values were compared by one-way ANOVA with Sidak's multiple comparisons tests. TCRdb re-hosts the immuneACCESS table, in-frame sequences only. Its copies lack some clones; in the studies checked, an unresolved V gene accounts for under half of them, and the cause for the rest is not known. The V and J calls and clone size come from that table; D and trimming were worked out from the DNA. A total of 100,000 to 150,000 clones appear in this sample, around 90% of them only once. Of the sample, about 4% is held by the ten largest clones.

Sample time point, as interpreted from the label and publication: baseline before first vaccination. The treatment or condition label of this sample denotes: meningococcal conjugate vaccine given as trial control. Vaccinee samples were obtained from the UK trials COV001 and COV002, which included a single-blind randomized controlled phase 2/3 trial of AZD1222 (ChAdOx1 nCoV-19) in healthy adults. For TCRbeta chain sequencing, PBMC samples were collected from trial participants at day 0 and at day 28 after the second dose. The CDR3 goes from the cysteine to the phenylalanine over 14 residues. Only the CDR3 DNA stays, 42 bases, in frame from base 1. CDR1 and CDR2 are read off the germline V gene as MNHEY and SVGAGI. Between the V and J ends, shortened by 2 bases and 6 bases respectively, the junction contains 13 bases.

The clonotype originates from an adult in good health. The receptor chain draws on TRBV6-5 and TRBJ1-2; a tentative D call is TRBD1 (5 bases match). This specimen consisted of peripheral blood, obtained on day 0 of MenACWY control vaccination. At the DNA level, the sequence is TGTGCCAGCAGTTACGGTCCAGGGTCCCATGGCTACACCTTC. Its product reads: CASSYGPGSHGYTF.